The 16 T cell receptor beta chains in this list originate from one sample, sequenced in a study of CD8+CD57+ T cells in acquired aplastic anemia. For CDR3 and TCR beta VDJ profiling, genomic DNA was the template used. In TCRdb, the reads were re-called with MiXCR into one record per CDR3 protein. The sample includes some 200,000 distinct CDR3 sequences, roughly 55% seen only once; the top ten take approximately 30%. Sequenced material: sorted CD4+, CD8+, or CD8+CD57+ T cells (not recorded which) from PBMCs. All receptors derive from a human donor in good health.

The chain is built from TRBV25-1 and TRBJ1-2; possible D gene TRBD1, 5 bases. Per the germline V gene, CDR1 is MGHDK and CDR2 is SYGVNS. The CDR3 covers 17 residues. Trimming removed 5 bases at V and 2 bases at J, with 21 bases between. The CDR3 here is CASSSLTKVGPNYGYTF. CDR3 bases: TGTGCCAGCAGTTCTCTCACAAAGGTGGGACCCAACTATGGCTACACCTTC.

This sequence joins TRBV6-5 and TRBJ1-2; the match to TRBD1 covers 12 bases. In germline, CDR1 is MNHEY, CDR2 SVGAGI. The V gene end was trimmed by 6 bases and the J gene end by 5 bases; junction bases not matched to a gene: 4. This CDR3 region has 14 residues. CDR3 sequence: CASRGTGGGYGYTF. The CDR3 DNA follows: TGTGCCAGCAGAGGGACAGGGGGCGGGTATGGCTACACCTTC.

The chain links TRBV15 to TRBJ2-2; 10 bases align to TRBD1. The CDR3 is 14 residues long. Germline values: CDR1 LNHNV, CDR2 YYDKDF (reference sequence). V shed 6 bases and J 7 bases; nucleotides not matched to a gene: 5. The CDR3 sequence is CATRGDRGNGELFF. CDR3 in DNA: TGTGCCACCAGAGGGGACAGGGGTAACGGGGAGCTGTTTTTT.

V usage is TRBV7-3 and J usage is TRBJ2-5; D might be TRBD2 (6 bases). Trimming left V 6 bases short and J 5 bases short, with 19 bases between. Per germline, CDR1 SGHTA and CDR2 FQGTGA. This CDR3 is 15 amino acids long. CDR3 loop: CASRPGTHNRETQYF. The CDR3 nucleotides read TGTGCCAGCAGGCCCGGGACTCACAACCGGGAGACCCAGTACTTC. Variable domain in full (rest from reference TRBV7-3 and TRBJ2-5): GAGVSQTPSNKVTEKGKYVELRCDPISGHTALYWYRQSLGQGPEFLIYFQGTGAADDSGLPNDRFFAVRPEGSVSTLKIQRTERGDSAVYLCASRPGTHNRETQYFGPGTRLLVL.

This chain uses TRBV14 with TRBJ2-7; 9 bases align to TRBD2. Germline loops: CDR1 SGHDN, CDR2 FVKESK. The CDR3 loop spans 14 amino acids. V lost 5 bases, J lost 6 bases, and 8 bases stayed unmatched. The CDR3 nucleotides are TGTGCCAGCAGCATAGCGGGAGTAATTGGCGAGCAGTACTTC. The encoded protein is CASSIAGVIGEQYF.

This clonotype was seen once. The rearrangement links TRBV20-1 to TRBJ1-6, with 9 bases matching TRBD1. The germline gives CDR1 DFQATT, CDR2 SNEGSKA (reference sequence). This CDR3 region has 14 residues. With V trimmed by 7 bases and J by 6 bases, 7 bases remained unmatched. The CDR3 DNA sequence: TGCAGTGGGGGGACAGGGTACGGTAATTCACCCCTCCACTTT. This codes for CSGGTGYGNSPLHF.

In DNA, the CDR3 is TGTGCCAGTAGTCATGACAGGGTTGGATATGGCTACACCTTC. Its translation is CASSHDRVGYGYTF. This sequence joins TRBV19 and TRBJ1-2; 7 nucleotides agree with TRBD1. The CDR3 has 14 residues. From germline, CDR1 is LNHDA and CDR2 SQIVND (reference sequence). After removal of 5 bases from V and 5 bases from J, the junction contained 8 bases not matched to a gene.

This chain joins TRBV12-3 or TRBV12-4 and TRBJ2-7, with D unclear. The CDR3 covers 15 residues. V was clipped by 3 bases and J by 0 bases, with 12 bases between them. In DNA form, the CDR3 reads TGTGCCAGCAGTTTCGGCGGCCTGAGCTCCTACGAGCAGTACTTC. Its protein product is CASSFGGLSSYEQYF.

The gene calls are TRBV7-9 and TRBJ2-7, with a possible D match to TRBD2 (5 bases). The germline V gene has CDR1 SEHNR and CDR2 FQNEAQ (reference sequence). CDR3 length: 17 amino acids. V was pared by 0 bases and J by 6 bases, with 21 bases between. DNA for the CDR3: TGTGCCAGCAGCTTAGCGGCGGATTGGACCCTGGGGAGCGAGCAGTACTTC. This sequence encodes CASSLAADWTLGSEQYF.

J is TRBJ1-1 and V is TRBV19; 7 bases fit TRBD1. Trimming took 11 bases from V and 3 from J; bases not matched to a gene: 9. The CDR3 is made up of 13 amino acids. Germline CDR1 and CDR2: LNHDA and SQIVND (reference sequence). The CDR3 protein is CAGNDRVDTEAFF. In DNA, the CDR3 is TGTGCCGGTAACGACAGGGTAGACACTGAAGCTTTCTTT.

The V call is TRBV29-1, the J call TRBJ1-1, with D possibly being TRBD1 (6 bases). Germline V gene sequence: CDR1 SQVTM, CDR2 ANQGSEA. Trimming stripped 4 bases from V and 6 bases from J, with 18 bases between. The CDR3 sequence is 14 residues long. CDR3: CSVAGGGDWAEAFF. The CDR3 bases are TGCAGCGTTGCCGGTGGGGGCGATTGGGCTGAAGCTTTCTTT.

This clonotype has a count of ten or more. The J gene is TRBJ1-4, the V gene TRBV7-6; weak D call: TRBD1 (5 bases). There are 14 residues in the CDR3. V was pared by 6 bases and J by 4 bases, with 12 bases between. Germline CDR1 is SGHVS and CDR2 is FNYEAQ. The CDR3 coding sequence is TGTGCCAGCAGAAGGGACCTTGTTAATGAAAAACTGTTTTTT. It yields the protein CASRRDLVNEKLFF.

The sample holds a few counts of this clonotype. J is TRBJ2-1 and V is TRBV6-2 or TRBV6-3; 11 bases fit TRBD2. The CDR3 loop spans 18 amino acids. CDR1 MNHEY and CDR2 SVGEGT come from the germline V gene. The V gene end was trimmed by 7 bases and the J gene end by 1 base; junction bases not matched to a gene: 12. CDR3: CASTREAGTSGSYNEQFF. In nucleotides, the CDR3 is TGTGCCAGCACCCGAGAAGCCGGGACTAGCGGTTCCTACAATGAGCAGTTCTTC.

This clonotype showed up just once. The V call is TRBV2, the J call TRBJ2-7; 7 nucleotides agree with TRBD2. The V and J ends lost 5 bases and 3 bases, in that order; junction bases with no gene match: 10. The length of the CDR3 is 15 residues. Germline V gene lookup returns CDR1 SNHLY and CDR2 FYNNEI. CDR3 region: CASSWRDYLDYEQYF. DNA for the CDR3: TGTGCCAGCAGTTGGAGGGACTACTTAGACTACGAGCAGTACTTC.

The chain has TRBV29-1 and TRBJ1-2, with D hard to call. Germline V gene data show CDR1 as SQVTM and CDR2 as ANQGSEA. V gave up 8 bases and J gave up 8 bases, with 21 bases separating them. The CDR3 covers 13 residues. DNA for the CDR3: TGCAGCTCCCATTCCCTGGGAAGAGGAGGCTACACCTTC. Translated, it gives CSSHSLGRGGYTF. The complete variable domain, with remaining parts taken from reference TRBV29-1 and TRBJ1-2, reads SAVISQKPSRDICQRGTSLTIQCQVDSQVTMMFWYRQQPGQSLTLIATANQGSEATYESGFVIDKFPISRPNLTFSTLTVSNMSPEDSSIYLCSSHSLGRGGYTFGSGTRLTVV.

This clonotype was observed many times. The chain couples TRBV27 to TRBJ2-7; D is perhaps TRBD1 or TRBD2 (5 bases each). The CDR3 totals 15 residues. Germline V CDR1 and CDR2: MNHEY, SMNVEV (reference sequence). Between the trimmed V and J ends, which lost 5 bases and 3 bases, there was a span of 17 bases. The CDR3 coding sequence is TGTGCCAGCAGTACGACTGGTTTGGGGGACTACGAGCAGTACTTC. Its translation is CASSTTGLGDYEQYF.